These 3 T cell receptor beta chains share one sample of origin, sequenced in a study of cytomegalovirus exposure and HLA in healthy donors. Both 60 Vbeta primers and 13 Jbeta primers went into the PCR. The method was immunoSEQ multiplex PCR; TCRdb's version includes in-frame clones alone and lacks a portion of them. The sample lists about 120,000 clones, around 81% occurring once. Sequenced input: PBMCs. The receptor set was obtained from a woman between 40 and 50 years old in good health and CMV-seronegative.

The chain couples TRBV7-9 to TRBJ1-1, with a weak D call TRBD1 (5 bases). Trimming removed 2 bases at V and 8 bases at J, with 15 bases between. From germline, CDR1 is SEHNR and CDR2 FQNEAQ (reference sequence). The CDR3 is 14 residues long. The DNA of the CDR3 is TGTGCCAGCAGCTTACGGGGAGGGGTCGAAGAAGCTTTCTTT. Translating gives CASSLRGGVEEAFF.

The rearrangement uses TRBV19 and TRBJ2-7; D might be TRBD1 (5 bases). Deletions cut 3 bases from V and 2 bases from J, with 8 bases between. Germline V gene data show CDR1 as LNHDA and CDR2 as SQIVND (reference sequence). This CDR3 comprises 13 residues. CDR3 region: CASSMKGTYEQYF. Written as DNA, the CDR3 is TGTGCCAGTAGTATGAAGGGGACCTACGAGCAGTACTTC.

V is TRBV7-9 and J is TRBJ2-5, with D possibly being TRBD1 (6 bases). The CDR3 has 15 amino acids. CDR1 is SEHNR, CDR2 FQNEAQ, per germline (reference sequence). V dropped 3 bases and J dropped 2 bases, with 13 bases sitting between them. CDR3 in DNA: TGTGCCAGCAGCTTCAGACAGGAGATACAAGAGACCCAGTACTTC. It translates to CASSFRQEIQETQYF.